Presented here are 2 T cell receptor beta chains from one specimen sequenced in a study of OX40 agonist ivuxolimab in advanced cancers. Here immunoSEQ multiplex PCR was the method, and the copy in TCRdb shows in-frame clones only, minus some. Of 79,000 or so clones listed, 65% to 90% are singletons. This sample comprised CD4+ or CD8+ T cells sorted from blood, obtained in a trial of the OX40 agonist ivuxolimab. The receptors were sampled from an adult with an advanced solid tumor such as melanoma, head and neck, liver or kidney cancer.

The chain has TRBV27 and TRBJ2-3; 11 positions agree with TRBD2. The CDR3 is made up of 13 amino acids. After removal of 10 bases from V and 5 bases from J, the junction contained 5 bases not matched to a gene. Germline V lookup: CDR1 MNHEY, CDR2 SMNVEV (reference sequence). CDR3 amino acids: CATRTSGGDTQYF. The CDR3 region has the DNA TGTGCCACCCGCACTAGCGGGGGAGATACGCAGTATTTT.

The sample holds a few counts of this clone. This chain connects TRBV19 to TRBJ1-5; 8 bases match TRBD1. From germline, CDR1 is LNHDA and CDR2 SQIVND (reference sequence). J lost 1 base, V lost 8 bases, and 4 bases had no gene match. The length of the CDR3 is 14 residues. CDR3 sequence (DNA): TGTGCCAGTTCAGGGGGCGCGAGCAATCAGCCCCAGCATTTT. It translates to CASSGGASNQPQHF. Combining the CDR3 with reference TRBV19 and TRBJ1-5 gives the whole variable domain DGGITQSPKYLFRKEGQNVTLSCEQNLNHDAMYWYRQDPGQGLRLIYYSQIVNDFQKGDIAEGYSVSREKKESFPLTVTSAQKNPTAFYLCASSGGASNQPQHFGDGTRLSIL.